Presented here are 11 T cell receptor beta chains from one specimen sequenced in a study of T cell responses to AZD1222 COVID-19 vaccine. Measured with immunoSEQ multiplex PCR; TCRdb has only the in-frame clones, and not every one. The data contain about 27,000 clones, 92% of them seen just once; the ten biggest clones take up roughly 8.1%. The sample in question was peripheral blood, obtained 28 days after the second AZD1222 dose. These receptors all stem from an adult who received the AZD1222 COVID-19 vaccine.

Written as DNA, the CDR3 is TGTGCCAGCAGTTCCGCTTACGATCGGGACAGGAAGGAAAAACTGTTTTTT. Its translation is CASSSAYDRDRKEKLFF. The gene calls are TRBV28 and TRBJ1-4; TRBD1 aligns across 8 bases. The CDR3 consists of 17 residues. From germline, CDR1 is MDHEN and CDR2 SYDVKM. V lost 4 bases to trimming and J lost 8 bases; unmatched junction nucleotides: 15.

The DNA of the CDR3 is TGTGCCAGCAGCTTTTCCAGGCGGGGGCGCATGTTCTTC. Residues: CASSFSRRGRMFF. The rearrangement links TRBV11-3 to TRBJ2-1; the D gene is possibly TRBD2 (7 bases). Germline CDR1 reads SGHNT; CDR2 reads YENEEA. V was clipped by 3 bases and J by 15 bases, with 18 bases between them. CDR3 length: 13 amino acids.

The chain couples TRBV28 to TRBJ1-6, with TRBD1 identical over 8 bases. The J segment lost 14 bases and the V segment lost 8 bases, leaving 17 bases of the junction unmatched. Germline CDR1 and CDR2: MDHEN and SYDVKM. The CDR3 is 15 residues long. CDR3 residues: CASDPRTGRTGSLHF. DNA for the CDR3: TGTGCCAGCGATCCAAGGACAGGGAGGACGGGTTCCCTCCACTTT. Full variable domain (remainder filled in from reference TRBV28 and TRBJ1-6): DVKVTQSSRYLVKRTGEKVFLECVQDMDHENMFWYRQDPGLGLRLIYFSYDVKMKEKGDIPEGYSVSREKKERFSLILESASTNQTSMYLCASDPRTGRTGSLHFGNGTRLTVT.

The rearrangement links TRBV6-5 to TRBJ1-1; TRBD1 agrees at 10 bases. This CDR3 contains 14 residues. Germline V gene lookup returns CDR1 MNHEY and CDR2 SVGAGI. V shed 5 bases, J shed 4 bases, and the junction held 4 bases outside the gene matches. CDR3 nucleotides: TGTGCCAGCAGTCACGGACAGGGGGGCACTGAAGCTTTCTTT. Translating gives CASSHGQGGTEAFF.

V is TRBV27 and J is TRBJ2-2; D possibly corresponds to TRBD2 (5 bases). Germline V CDR1 and CDR2: MNHEY, SMNVEV (reference sequence). V was trimmed by 3 bases and J by 6 bases, leaving 11 bases between them. This CDR3 has 14 amino acids. The CDR3 sequence is CASSFFGVPGELFF. CDR3 in DNA: TGTGCCAGCAGTTTTTTCGGGGTCCCCGGGGAGCTGTTTTTT.

V and J are TRBV28 and TRBJ2-7, with D possibly TRBD2 on 6 matching bases. The V and J ends lost 3 bases and 0 bases respectively, with 15 bases between them. The CDR3 sequence is 16 residues long. Germline CDR1 is MDHEN and CDR2 is SYDVKM. As DNA, the CDR3 is TGTGCCAGCAGTTTCCCCGCCCGGGACTTCTCCTACGAGCAGTACTTC. Translating gives CASSFPARDFSYEQYF.

The chain joins TRBV27 to TRBJ2-1; 10 bases agree with TRBD1. The length of the CDR3 is 13 residues. V lost 8 bases and J lost 8; bases outside the gene matches: 6. Per germline, CDR1 MNHEY and CDR2 SMNVEV (reference sequence). The CDR3 coding sequence is TGTGCCAGCGGCCGACAGGGGGCTTATGAGCAGTTCTTC. Translation: CASGRQGAYEQFF.

This clone appeared once. The V and J genes are TRBV20-1 and TRBJ2-7; D call uncertain. The CDR3 runs to 11 residues. CDR1 and CDR2 from the germline V gene are DFQATT and SNEGSKA (reference sequence). V was trimmed by 7 bases and J by 3 bases, leaving 10 bases between them. CDR3 sequence (DNA): TGCAGTGGCGGAGAGAACTACGAGCAGTACTTC. Translated, it gives CSGGENYEQYF.

The chain carries TRBV6-2 or TRBV6-3 and TRBJ2-7; 9 bases are shared with TRBD1. CDR1 and CDR2 from the germline V gene are MNHEY and SVGEGT. This CDR3 is built from 15 residues. After removal of 0 bases from V and 3 bases from J, the junction contained 3 bases not matched to a gene. CDR3 bases: TGTGCCAGCAGTTACTCCGGACAGGGGAACTACGAGCAGTACTTC. Translating gives CASSYSGQGNYEQYF.

The genes are TRBV27 and TRBJ1-1; tentatively, D is TRBD1 (6 bases). This CDR3 has 14 residues. Germline V CDR1 and CDR2: MNHEY, SMNVEV (reference sequence). Between the trimmed V and J ends, which lost 5 bases and 2 bases, there was a span of 12 bases. In DNA, the CDR3 is TGTGCCAGCAGTGGCCAGGGGCCAAACACTGAAGCTTTCTTT. Amino acids: CASSGQGPNTEAFF.

The rearrangement uses TRBV7-2 and TRBJ2-2, with 7 bases that match TRBD2. This CDR3 is 19 amino acids long. Germline trimming cut 5 bases from V and 4 bases from J; bases unmatched to any gene: 19. Germline V CDR1 and CDR2: SGHTA, FQGNSA. Written as DNA, the CDR3 is TGTGCCAGCAGCGAAACCCTAGCGGCAACCCACTCGAGCACCGGGGAGCTGTTTTTT. This encodes CASSETLAATHSSTGELFF.